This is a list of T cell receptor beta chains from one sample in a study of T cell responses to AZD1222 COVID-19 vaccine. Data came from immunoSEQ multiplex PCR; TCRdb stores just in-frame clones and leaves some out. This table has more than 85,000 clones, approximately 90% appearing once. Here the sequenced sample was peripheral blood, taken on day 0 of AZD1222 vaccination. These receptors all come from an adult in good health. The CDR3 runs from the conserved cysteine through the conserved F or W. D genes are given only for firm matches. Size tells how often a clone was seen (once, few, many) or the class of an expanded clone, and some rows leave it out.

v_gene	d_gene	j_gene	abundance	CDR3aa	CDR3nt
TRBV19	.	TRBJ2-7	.	CASSISSEAYEQYF	TGTGCCAGTAGTATTTCGAGCGAAGCCTACGAGCAGTACTTC
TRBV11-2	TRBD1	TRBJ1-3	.	CASRFGTAGNTIYF	TGTGCCAGCAGGTTTGGGACAGCCGGAAACACCATATATTTT
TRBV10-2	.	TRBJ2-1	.	CASSDPGYSYNEQFF	TGCGCCAGCAGTGATCCGGGATACTCATACAATGAGCAGTTCTTC
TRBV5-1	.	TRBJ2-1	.	CASSPTVRNEQFF	TGCGCCAGCAGCCCGACAGTCAGGAATGAGCAGTTCTTC
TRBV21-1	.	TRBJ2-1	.	CASSTHSFLSSYNEQFF	TGTGCCAGCAGCACGCACAGCTTTCTAAGCTCCTACAATGAGCAGTTCTTC
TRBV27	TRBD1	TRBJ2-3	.	CASSLRDREGDTQYF	TGTGCCAGCAGTTTGAGGGACAGGGAGGGAGATACGCAGTATTTT
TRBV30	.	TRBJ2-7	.	CAWSRTGTYYEQYF	TGTGCCTGGTCACGGACTGGGACTTATTACGAGCAGTACTTC
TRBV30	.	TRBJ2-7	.	CAFSGGTETYEQYF	TGTGCCTTCTCCGGCGGGACCGAGACCTACGAGCAGTACTTC
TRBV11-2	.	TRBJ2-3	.	CASSPVSGPGVPSTDTQYF	TGTGCCAGCAGCCCCGTATCGGGACCGGGGGTTCCTAGCACAGATACGCAGTATTTT
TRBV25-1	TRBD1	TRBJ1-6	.	CASSGDRGLLPNSPLHF	TGTGCCAGCAGTGGGGACAGGGGCCTACTCCCCAATTCACCCCTCCACTTT
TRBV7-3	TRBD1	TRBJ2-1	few	CASSVQGNPYNEQFF	TGTGCCAGCAGCGTACAGGGGAATCCCTACAATGAGCAGTTCTTC
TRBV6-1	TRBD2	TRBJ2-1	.	CASSGPSSGSGSPYNEQFF	TGTGCCAGCAGTGGCCCCTCCTCTGGTAGCGGGAGTCCCTACAATGAGCAGTTCTTC
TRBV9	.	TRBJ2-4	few	CASSVGGDARNIQYF	TGTGCCAGCAGCGTAGGTGGGGACGCCCGGAACATTCAGTACTTC
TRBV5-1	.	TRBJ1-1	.	CASSSQLNTEAFF	TGCGCCAGCAGCTCACAATTGAACACTGAAGCTTTCTTT
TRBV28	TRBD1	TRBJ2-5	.	CASSFRGRQETQYF	TGTGCCAGCAGTTTCAGGGGGCGGCAAGAGACCCAGTACTTC
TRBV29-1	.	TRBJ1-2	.	CSVAVANYGYTF	TGCAGCGTTGCCGTAGCTAACTATGGCTACACCTTC
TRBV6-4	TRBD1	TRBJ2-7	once	CASSRDRGDEQYF	TGTGCCAGCAGCCGGGACAGGGGGGACGAGCAGTACTTC